The 6 T cell receptor beta chains below were found in one sample sequenced in a study of T cells in Graves' hyperthyroidism and ophthalmopathy. The CDR3 regions of TCR beta were amplified from RNA transcripts. In the first-round RT-PCR of the TCR CDR3, the HTBI primer set was used. One entry per CDR3 protein results from TCRdb running MiXCR on the multiplex PCR reads. Here the sample spans about 420,000 distinct CDR3 sequences, more than 15% being singletons. Sequenced sample: blood. The receptors stem from a young woman with Graves' hyperthyroidism.

The chain carries TRBV18 and TRBJ2-1, with 11 bases lining up with TRBD2. The germline CDR1 and CDR2 sequences are KGHSH and LQKENI. Unmatched junction bases numbered 15, after V lost 7 bases and J lost 10 bases. CDR3 length equals 16 residues. The CDR3 region has the DNA TGTGCCAGCTTACGGGCCGAACTAGCGGGAGTGGGGGAGCAGTTCTTC. Translating gives CASLRAELAGVGEQFF.

The gene calls are TRBV18 and TRBJ1-2, with TRBD1 as a possible D gene (6 bases). The CDR3 is made up of 13 amino acids. V dropped 3 bases and J dropped 7 bases, with 12 bases sitting between them. Per the germline V gene, CDR1 is KGHSH and CDR2 is LQKENI. The CDR3 loop is CASSPGAVGGYTF. As DNA, the CDR3 is TGTGCCAGCTCACCGGGGGCCGTGGGTGGCTACACCTTC.

The V call is TRBV4-3, the J call TRBJ1-1; D might be TRBD1 (5 bases). The germline CDR1 and CDR2 sequences are LGHNA and YSLEER. This CDR3 contains 17 residues. Trimming took off 0 bases at V and 0 bases at J, with 14 bases between the two ends. The CDR3 sequence is CASSQDYPADMNTEAFF. CDR3 nucleotides: TGCGCCAGCAGCCAAGATTACCCTGCGGACATGAACACTGAAGCTTTCTTT.

In its sample, this clonotype was seen many times. The rearrangement joins TRBV20-1 to TRBJ1-6, with 7 bases that match TRBD1. The CDR3 has 14 amino acids. Losses at the gene ends were 3 bases for V and 10 bases for J; bases not matched to a gene: 9. The germline V gene has CDR1 DFQATT and CDR2 SNEGSKA (reference sequence). CDR3 loop: CSARVGTESSPLHF. The CDR3 DNA sequence: TGCAGTGCTAGGGTCGGGACAGAGTCGTCACCCCTCCACTTT.

This clonotype was counted ten times or more. The chain is built from TRBV2 and TRBJ1-3, with a weak D call TRBD1 (6 bases). The V end was cut by 7 bases, the J end by 0 bases, with 10 bases between. CDR1 is SNHLY and CDR2 is FYNNEI in the germline V gene. The CDR3 is 14 amino acids. The CDR3 region has the DNA TGTGCCAGCACCAGGGGCGTCTCTGGAAACACCATATATTTT. Protein product: CASTRGVSGNTIYF.

The chain recombines TRBV7-9 with TRBJ1-1; no firm D call. CDR1 is SEHNR and CDR2 is FQNEAQ in the germline V gene (reference sequence). Trimming removed 6 bases from V and 1 base from J, with 9 bases in between. The CDR3 extends over 13 amino acids. The CDR3 DNA is TGTGCCAGCAGTCCCCTCGCGAACACTGAAGCTTTCTTT. Translation gives CASSPLANTEAFF.